The 10 T cell receptor beta chains in this list originate from one sample, sequenced in a study of blood T cell repertoires in COVID-19. Generated by immunoSEQ multiplex PCR, the TCRdb table keeps only in-frame clones and is missing some. The data contain roughly 97,000 clones, about four fifths of them singletons. What was sequenced was peripheral blood. These receptors were collected from a woman older than 75 with active or convalescent COVID-19.

This chain links TRBV30 with TRBJ1-2; TRBD1 is a possible D gene (5 bases). The V end was cut by 0 bases, the J end by 1 base, with 12 bases between. Germline V gives CDR1 GTSNPN, CDR2 SVGIG (reference sequence). The CDR3 covers 15 residues. The CDR3 nucleotides are TGTGCCTGGAGTGTACGGGCAGGGTTTAACTATGGCTACACCTTC. It encodes CAWSVRAGFNYGYTF.

V gene TRBV9 combines with J gene TRBJ2-2; D is perhaps TRBD1 (5 bases). The CDR3 spans 16 residues. Trimming removed 1 base from V and 0 bases from J, with 10 bases in between. Germline lookup yields CDR1 SGDLS and CDR2 YYNGEE. The CDR3 nucleotides read TGTGCCAGCAGCGTACCGGCCAGGGCGAACACCGGGGAGCTGTTTTTT. Translated, it gives CASSVPARANTGELFF.

This sequence joins TRBV19 and TRBJ2-7; 8 nucleotides agree with TRBD1. Germline loops: CDR1 LNHDA, CDR2 SQIVND (reference sequence). Losses at the gene ends were 10 bases for V and 4 bases for J; bases not matched to a gene: 9. The CDR3 has 13 amino acids. As DNA, the CDR3 is TGTGCCACCTCCCTTGGACAGGGTTACGAGCAGTACTTC. Protein: CATSLGQGYEQYF.

This chain links TRBV28 with TRBJ2-3, with 8 bases matching TRBD2. The CDR3 is 16 residues long. The J segment lost 4 bases and the V segment lost 5 bases, leaving 11 bases of the junction unmatched. CDR1 and CDR2 (germline): MDHEN, SYDVKM. This CDR3 is CASSPGGQGRSDTQYF. DNA for the CDR3: TGTGCCAGCAGTCCGGGGGGGCAGGGGCGGTCAGATACGCAGTATTTT.

The chain couples TRBV7-9 to TRBJ2-7; 9 nucleotides match TRBD2. This CDR3 is built from 14 residues. Germline V lookup: CDR1 SEHNR, CDR2 FQNEAQ (reference sequence). V shed 5 bases and J 4 bases; nucleotides not matched to a gene: 6. The CDR3 reads CASSRVAGEYEQYF. In nucleotides, the CDR3 is TGTGCCAGCAGCAGGGTAGCGGGAGAATACGAGCAGTACTTC.

The chain combines TRBV6-7 with TRBJ1-1; 10 nucleotides align to TRBD1. TRBV6-7 is an ORF for which the function is uncertain. The CDR3 length is 17 residues. V lost 0 bases to trimming and J lost 7 bases; unmatched junction nucleotides: 11. The CDR3, as DNA: TGTGCCAGCAGTTACTCGAATTCTGGGACAGGGGATGTTGAAGCTTTCTTT. Amino acids: CASSYSNSGTGDVEAFF.

The chain links TRBV28 to TRBJ1-5, with TRBD1 matching over 9 bases. Germline V gives CDR1 MDHEN, CDR2 SYDVKM. This CDR3 contains 14 residues. Trimming at V came to 5 bases and at J to 7 bases, leaving 6 bases not matched to a gene. The CDR3 protein is CASSPGQGRQPQHF. As DNA, the CDR3 is TGTGCCAGCAGTCCCGGACAGGGGAGGCAGCCCCAGCATTTT.

The chain recombines TRBV9 with TRBJ2-1, with 9 bases identical to TRBD2. The CDR3 is 17 residues long. Germline CDR1 reads SGDLS; CDR2 reads YYNGEE. J gave up 6 bases and V 0 bases, and 10 bases lay outside the gene matches. CDR3 loop: CASSVVKGSGGSNEQFF. CDR3 nucleotide sequence: TGTGCCAGCAGCGTAGTAAAAGGTAGCGGGGGCTCCAATGAGCAGTTCTTC. The full variable domain, completed using reference TRBV9 and TRBJ2-1, is DSGVTQTPKHLITATGQRVTLRCSPRSGDLSVYWYQQSLDQGLQFLIQYYNGEERAKGNILERFSAQQFPDLHSELNLSSLELGDSALYFCASSVVKGSGGSNEQFFGPGTRLTVL.

The chain is built from TRBV6-1 and TRBJ1-1; tentatively, D is TRBD1 (6 bases). The V and J ends lost 10 bases and 5 bases respectively, with 17 bases between them. This CDR3 region has 13 residues. CDR1 MNHNS and CDR2 SASEGT come from the germline V gene. For the CDR3, the DNA is TGTGCCATCTCCCGGGACACTTTGACTGAAGCTTTCTTT. Translating it yields CAISRDTLTEAFF.

The rearrangement links TRBV19 to TRBJ2-1; 11 nucleotides match TRBD2. This CDR3 has 16 amino acids. V gave up 4 bases and J gave up 3 bases; unmatched junction bases: 5. Germline CDR1 is LNHDA and CDR2 is SQIVND (reference sequence). In nucleotides, the CDR3 is TGTGCCAGTAGTACAGGGACTAGCGGTTACTACAATGAGCAGTTCTTC. It translates to CASSTGTSGYYNEQFF. The full variable domain, in which reference TRBV19 and TRBJ2-1 provide the parts outside the CDR3, is DGGITQSPKYLFRKEGQNVTLSCEQNLNHDAMYWYRQDPGQGLRLIYYSQIVNDFQKGDIAEGYSVSREKKESFPLTVTSAQKNPTAFYLCASSTGTSGYYNEQFFGPGTRLTVL.